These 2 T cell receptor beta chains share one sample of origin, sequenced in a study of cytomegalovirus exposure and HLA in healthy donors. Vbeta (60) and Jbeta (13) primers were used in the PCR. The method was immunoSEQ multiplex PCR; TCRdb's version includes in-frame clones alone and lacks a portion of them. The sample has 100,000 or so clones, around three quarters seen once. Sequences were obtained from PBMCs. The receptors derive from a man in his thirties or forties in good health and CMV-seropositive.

The CDR3 here is CASSTAGGSTDTQYF. The CDR3 nucleotides read TGTGCCAGTAGTACGGCGGGGGGGAGCACAGATACGCAGTATTTT. The chain combines TRBV19 with TRBJ2-3; TRBD2 matches at 9 bases. This CDR3 has 15 amino acids. Germline V gives CDR1 LNHDA, CDR2 SQIVND (reference sequence). The ends lost 4 bases at V and 0 bases at J; junction bases unmatched: 2.

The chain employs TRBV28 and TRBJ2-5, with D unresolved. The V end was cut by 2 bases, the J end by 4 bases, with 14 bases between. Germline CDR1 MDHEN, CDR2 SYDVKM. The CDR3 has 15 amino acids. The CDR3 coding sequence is TGTGCCAGCAGTTTAGCTCTGGCAGGTCGAGAGACCCAGTACTTC. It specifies CASSLALAGRETQYF.